The sequence of this TCR beta chain was determined in a study of human T cells and chemical hapten exposure. Regarding the study as a whole: The study found that DPC sensitization did not change TCRs above 1 in 1000 frequency. While controls formed fewer of them, expanded TCRs formed significantly more large CDR3 similarity clusters.

TCRdb fed the RACE reads into MiXCR, producing one record per CDR3 protein. This table has fewer than 300,000 distinct CDR3 sequences, 7.7% appearing once. The table lists this clonotype with a few counts. What it recognizes is unknown. The ends were cut back, 5 bases at V and 0 bases at J, with 29 bases in the middle. This CDR3 is built from 22 residues. The V gene's germline CDR1 is MNHEY and CDR2 SMNVEV (reference sequence). Regarding time point: pre-sensitization, week 0. The treatment was: therapeutic diphenylcyclopropenone sensitization with weekly scalp DPC. Investigators collected blood before applying each patch test.

The receptor was isolated from a man younger than 30 with alopecia areata. Some clones in this sample may be carry-over from other donors' samples. Sequencing used whole blood, obtained in connection with sensitization to the hapten diphenylcyclopropenone (DPC). This chain joins TRBV27 and TRBJ1-6; a weak D match, TRBD1 (5 bases). CDR3 amino acids: CASSRTGTFIKTASSYNSPLHF. The CDR3 DNA follows: TGTGCCAGCAGTAGAACTGGGACCTTCATCAAAACTGCGAGCTCCTATAATTCACCCCTCCACTTT.